A single sample gave rise to the 5 T cell receptor beta chains below, sequenced in a study of cytomegalovirus exposure and HLA in healthy donors. Amplification used 60 Vbeta primers and 13 Jbeta primers. Sequencing used immunoSEQ multiplex PCR; TCRdb keeps in-frame clones, though not all of them. The table lists 150,000 to 180,000 clones, 65% to 85% of them singletons. What was sequenced was PBMCs. The receptors were sampled from a woman aged 40-49 years in good health and CMV-seropositive.

The rearrangement links TRBV9 to TRBJ1-4; TRBD1 is a possible D gene (6 bases). Trimming removed 4 bases from V and 0 bases from J, with 10 bases in between. CDR3 length: 15 amino acids. In germline, CDR1 is SGDLS, CDR2 YYNGEE. The DNA for the CDR3 is TGTGCCAGCAGCCCCCAGGGGACAACTAATGAAAAACTGTTTTTT. This encodes CASSPQGTTNEKLFF.

This clone was detected only once. This chain connects TRBV30 to TRBJ2-2; TRBD2 matches at 8 bases. Germline V gene data show CDR1 as GTSNPN and CDR2 as SVGIG (reference sequence). With 3 bases clipped from V and 1 base from J, the junction kept 7 bases outside the gene matches. This CDR3 contains 16 residues. CDR3 coding DNA: TGTGCCTGGAGACGAGGGACTAGTCAGAACACCGGGGAGCTGTTTTTT. This gives the protein CAWRRGTSQNTGELFF.

This clone appeared once. This sequence joins TRBV19 and TRBJ2-1, with 8 bases that match TRBD2. CDR1 is LNHDA, CDR2 SQIVND, per germline (reference sequence). The CDR3 covers 14 residues. Trimming took 5 bases from V and 5 from J; bases not matched to a gene: 5. CDR3 in DNA: TGTGCCAGTAGTCGACTAGCGATAGACAATGAGCAGTTCTTC. This sequence encodes CASSRLAIDNEQFF.

This clone was found once. The V gene is TRBV29-1, the J gene TRBJ1-1, with a weak D call TRBD1 (5 bases). V was trimmed by 3 bases and J by 5 bases, leaving 13 bases between them. The CDR3 covers 13 residues. Per the germline V gene, CDR1 is SQVTM and CDR2 is ANQGSEA. The CDR3 spells CSVDQGVGTEAFF. The CDR3 DNA reads TGCAGCGTTGACCAGGGCGTAGGGACTGAAGCTTTCTTT.

This clone is medium-sized. The chain couples TRBV11-3 to TRBJ2-4; D is perhaps TRBD2 (6 bases). The CDR3 extends over 14 amino acids. Germline V gives CDR1 SGHNT, CDR2 YENEEA. The V gene lost 3 bases and the J gene lost 2 bases, with 8 bases spanning the gap. The CDR3 spells CASSFGGTKNIQYF. The CDR3 nucleotides are TGTGCCAGCAGCTTCGGGGGAACCAAAAACATTCAGTACTTC.